Sequencing of this T cell receptor beta chain was carried out in a study of blood T cell repertoires in COVID-19. In the study overall: There were acute and convalescent COVID-19 samples, and they came from the United States, Italy and Spain. T cells, B-cell-depleted T cells, or PBMCs supplied cDNA or gDNA.

Per the study methods: Reference gene primer amplification in the assay estimated nucleated cell counts. Using immunoSEQ multiplex PCR, the repertoire was profiled, and TCRdb retains in-frame clones only, with some absent. V, J and clone size are those of that table, while D and trimming were read from the DNA. This repertoire shows some 130,000 clones, more than 70% found once; its top ten account for about a tenth. V was pared by 0 bases and J by 4 bases, with 9 bases between. CDR1 ENHRY and CDR2 SYGVKD come from the germline V gene. This CDR3 is built from 14 residues. Sequencing was performed on peripheral blood. The chain recombines TRBV10-3 with TRBJ1-2; D unclear. The TCR sequence derives from a man aged 50 to 59 with acute or convalescent COVID-19. CDR3 sequence: CAISESTRAYGYTF. The DNA of the CDR3 is TGTGCCATCAGTGAGTCGACTAGGGCCTATGGCTACACCTTC.